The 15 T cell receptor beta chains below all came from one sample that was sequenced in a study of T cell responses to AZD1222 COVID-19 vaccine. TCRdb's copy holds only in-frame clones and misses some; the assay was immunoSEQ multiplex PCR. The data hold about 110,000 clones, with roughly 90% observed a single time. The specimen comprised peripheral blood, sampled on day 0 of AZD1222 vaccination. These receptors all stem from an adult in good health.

The CDR3 bases are TGCAGCGTCGCACAGGCTACAAGCGGCTATGGCTACACCTTC. Amino acid sequence: CSVAQATSGYGYTF. The chain joins TRBV29-1 to TRBJ1-2; D might be TRBD1 (5 bases). Germline CDR1 and CDR2: SQVTM and ANQGSEA. The CDR3 sequence is 14 residues long. Trimming removed 6 bases at V and 4 bases at J, with 18 bases between.

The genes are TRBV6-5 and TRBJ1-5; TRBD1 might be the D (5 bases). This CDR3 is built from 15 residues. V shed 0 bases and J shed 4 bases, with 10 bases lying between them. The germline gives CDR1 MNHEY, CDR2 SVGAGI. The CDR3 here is CASSYSSRQNQPQHF. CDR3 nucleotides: TGTGCCAGCAGTTACTCATCCAGACAGAATCAGCCCCAGCATTTT.

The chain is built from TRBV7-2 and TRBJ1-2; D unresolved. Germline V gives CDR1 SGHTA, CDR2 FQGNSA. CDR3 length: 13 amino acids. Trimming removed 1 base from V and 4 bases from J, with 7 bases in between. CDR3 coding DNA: TGTGCCAGCAGCTTAGGGGGAGCCTATGGCTACACCTTC. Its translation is CASSLGGAYGYTF.

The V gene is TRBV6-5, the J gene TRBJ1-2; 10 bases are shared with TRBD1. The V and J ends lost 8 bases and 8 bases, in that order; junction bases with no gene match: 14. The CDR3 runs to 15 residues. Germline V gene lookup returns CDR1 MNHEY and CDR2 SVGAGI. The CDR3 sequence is CASGARGTGDGGYTF. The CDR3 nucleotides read TGTGCCAGCGGCGCCAGGGGGACAGGGGACGGCGGCTACACCTTC.

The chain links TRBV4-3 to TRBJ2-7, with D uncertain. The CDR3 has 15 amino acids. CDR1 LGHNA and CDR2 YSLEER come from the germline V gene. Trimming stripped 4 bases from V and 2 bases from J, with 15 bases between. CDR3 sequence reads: CASSPLVADPYEQYF. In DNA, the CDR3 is TGCGCCAGCAGCCCACTTGTGGCGGACCCCTACGAGCAGTACTTC.

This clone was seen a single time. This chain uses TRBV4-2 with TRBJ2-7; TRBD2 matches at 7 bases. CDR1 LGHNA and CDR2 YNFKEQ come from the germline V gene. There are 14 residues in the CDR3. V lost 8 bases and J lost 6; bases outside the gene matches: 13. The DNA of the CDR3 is TGTGCCAGCGCCAGGGAGTCCGGGGGGTCCGAGCAGTACTTC. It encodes CASARESGGSEQYF.

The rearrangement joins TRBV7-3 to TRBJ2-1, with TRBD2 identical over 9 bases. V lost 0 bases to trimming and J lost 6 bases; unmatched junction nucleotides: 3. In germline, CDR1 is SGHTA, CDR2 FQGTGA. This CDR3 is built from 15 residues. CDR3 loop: CASSLTREGANEQFF. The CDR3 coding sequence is TGTGCCAGCAGCTTAACGCGGGAGGGTGCCAATGAGCAGTTCTTC.

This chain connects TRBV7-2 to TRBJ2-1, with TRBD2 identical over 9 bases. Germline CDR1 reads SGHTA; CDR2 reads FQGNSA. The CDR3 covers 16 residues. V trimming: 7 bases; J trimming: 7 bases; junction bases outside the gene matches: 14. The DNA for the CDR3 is TGTGCCAGCACCCCTAGAAGCGGGGGGAGGCTTAATGAGCAGTTCTTC. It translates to CASTPRSGGRLNEQFF.

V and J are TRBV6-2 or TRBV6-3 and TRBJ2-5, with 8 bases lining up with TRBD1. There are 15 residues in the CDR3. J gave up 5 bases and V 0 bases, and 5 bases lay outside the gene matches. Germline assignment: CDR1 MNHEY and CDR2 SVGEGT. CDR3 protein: CASSYSRGQAETQYF. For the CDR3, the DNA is TGTGCCAGCAGTTACTCCAGGGGGCAGGCTGAGACCCAGTACTTC.

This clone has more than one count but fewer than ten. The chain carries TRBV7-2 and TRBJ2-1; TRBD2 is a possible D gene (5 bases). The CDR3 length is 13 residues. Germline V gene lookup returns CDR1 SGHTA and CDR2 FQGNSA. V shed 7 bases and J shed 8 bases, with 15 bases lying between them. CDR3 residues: CASTSFMRDEQFF. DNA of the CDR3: TGTGCCAGCACCTCCTTCATGAGGGATGAGCAGTTCTTC. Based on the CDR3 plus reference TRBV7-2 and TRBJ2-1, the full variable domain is GAGVSQSPSNKVTEKGKDVELRCDPISGHTALYWYRQSLGQGLEFLIYFQGNSAPDKSGLPSDRFSAERTGGSVSTLTIQRTQQEDSAVYLCASTSFMRDEQFFGPGTRLTVL.

In DNA form, the CDR3 reads TGTGCCAGCAGTTACTCGGGACAGGGGAATGAAAAACTGTTTTTT. It is translated as CASSYSGQGNEKLFF. The rearrangement uses TRBV6-5 and TRBJ1-4, with 10 bases identical to TRBD1. CDR3 size: 15 residues. V shed 0 bases, J shed 5 bases, and the junction held 0 bases outside the gene matches. Germline values: CDR1 MNHEY, CDR2 SVGAGI.

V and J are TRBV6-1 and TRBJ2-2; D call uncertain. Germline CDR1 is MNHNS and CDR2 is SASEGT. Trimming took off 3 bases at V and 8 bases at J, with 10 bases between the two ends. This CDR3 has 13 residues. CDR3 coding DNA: TGTGCCAGCAGTGAGTACGAGAAAGGGGAGCTGTTTTTT. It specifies CASSEYEKGELFF.

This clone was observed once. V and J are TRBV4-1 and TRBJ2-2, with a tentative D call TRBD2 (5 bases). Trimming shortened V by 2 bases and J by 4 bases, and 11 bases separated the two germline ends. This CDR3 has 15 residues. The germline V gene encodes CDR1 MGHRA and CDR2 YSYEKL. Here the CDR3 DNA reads TGCGCCAGCAGCCAAAGTGTAGAGGGCACCGGGGAGCTGTTTTTT. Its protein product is CASSQSVEGTGELFF.

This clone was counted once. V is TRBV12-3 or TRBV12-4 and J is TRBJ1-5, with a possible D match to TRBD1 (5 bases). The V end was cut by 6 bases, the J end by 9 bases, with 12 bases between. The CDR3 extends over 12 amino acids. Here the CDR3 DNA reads TGTGCCAGCAGGGGGACCGCCGGGCCCCAGCATTTT. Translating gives CASRGTAGPQHF.

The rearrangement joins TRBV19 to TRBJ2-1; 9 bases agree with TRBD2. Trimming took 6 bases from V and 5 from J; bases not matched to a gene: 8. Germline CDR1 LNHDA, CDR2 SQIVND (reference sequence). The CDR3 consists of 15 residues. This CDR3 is CASSTVAGVHNEQFF. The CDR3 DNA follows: TGTGCCAGTAGCACGGTAGCGGGAGTTCACAATGAGCAGTTCTTC.